This T cell receptor beta chain was captured by sequencing in a study of blood T cell repertoires in COVID-19. Study context: From the United States, Italy and Spain came samples of acute and convalescent COVID-19. T cells, B-cell-depleted T cells, or PBMCs provided the cDNA or gDNA that served as material.

Authors' methods: Amplification from reference gene primers served as the basis for estimated nucleated cell counts. Assay used: immunoSEQ multiplex PCR; TCRdb lists only in-frame clones, some missing. The D gene and trimming were derived from the DNA, and the V and J assignments and clone size from that table. Among approximately 280,000 clones listed, around 85% were seen once. V was clipped by 5 bases and J by 3 bases, with 17 bases between them. This CDR3 has 14 amino acids. CDR1 is GTSNPN, CDR2 SVGIG, per germline (reference sequence). Material for sequencing was peripheral blood. The chain combines TRBV30 with TRBJ2-7; the D call may be TRBD1 or TRBD2 (5 bases each). The TCR was taken from a woman in her thirties who had recovered from COVID-19. The chain's CDR3 is CAWGGFGGFYEQYF. CDR3 nucleotides: TGTGCCTGGGGGGGTTTTGGCGGCTTCTACGAGCAGTACTTC.